The clone carrying this T cell receptor (beta chain) was counted a few times. Its antigen is not identified. The data derive from a study of T cells after yellow fever vaccination. Study results and limitations: Few clonotypes appeared in both CD4 and CD8 compartments.

TCRdb recomputed calls from the 5' RACE reads with MiXCR, one row per CDR3 protein. The table shows about 500,000 distinct CDR3 sequences, with less than 20% occurring only once. The CDR3 loop spans 14 amino acids. Trimming stripped 6 bases from V and 4 bases from J, with 15 bases between. From germline, CDR1 is SNHLY and CDR2 FYNNEI. Sequenced material: PBMCs, taken 5 days after the first yellow fever vaccination. The J gene is TRBJ1-1, the V gene TRBV2; D is ambiguous. The clonotype comes from a young man who received the YFV17D yellow fever vaccine. This chain's CDR3 is CASSETVLVTEAFF. CDR3 coding DNA: TGTGCCAGCAGCGAAACAGTTTTGGTCACTGAAGCTTTCTTT. Together with reference TRBV2 and TRBJ1-1, the CDR3 gives the full variable domain: EPEVTQTPSHQVTQMGQEVILRCVPISNHLYFYWYRQILGQKVEFLVSFYNNEISEKSEIFDDQFSVERPDGSNFTLKIRSTKLEDSAMYFCASSETVLVTEAFFGQGTRLTVV.